A selection of T cell receptor beta chains follows, all from one sample in a study of blood T cell repertoires in COVID-19. Sequencing was performed with immunoSEQ multiplex PCR; in TCRdb, only in-frame clones are kept and a portion is missing. The repertoire consists of roughly 200,000 clones, with 80% to 85% occurring once and the leading ten covering 4.4%. Specimen: peripheral blood. The receptor set was obtained from a man aged 45-65 years with active or convalescent COVID-19. Each CDR3 is given with its conserved first and last residue.

V gene	CDR3 protein
TRBV7-3	CASSSDYRRETQYF
TRBV9	CASSVGDRGLNSPLHF
TRBV2	CARSGQGYNSPLHF
TRBV6-5	CASSLQGRPYNEQFF
TRBV5-1	CASSPSSGGPAYNEQFF
TRBV5-1	CASSLVGRGEETQYF
TRBV10-3	CATQGSADTEAFF
TRBV2	CASSEEGQPSGGNTIYF
TRBV7-3	CASSLDRGAGGQGADTQYF
TRBV4-2	CASSQESRDEKLFF
TRBV30	CASPTGVGYGYTF
TRBV7-9	CASSLLGGAESYNEQFF
TRBV3-1/TRBV3-2	CASSSRGSGGAVSTDTQYF
TRBV3-1/TRBV3-2	CASSHPGQGVTEAFF
TRBV29-1	CSVLTGGNFEQYF
TRBV7-8	CASSLHAEAFF
TRBV15	CATSRAGGPYEQYF
TRBV9	CASSGTGVAGELFF
TRBV6-1	CASSDPGVNYGYTF
TRBV11-1	CASSLRTGSDYEQYF
TRBV19	CASSTVGELFF
TRBV7-8	CASSSGQRHQPQHF
TRBV5-1	CASSPGRDSLGSEQYF
TRBV9	CASSQGQAVEKLFF
TRBV5-3	CARMAGAYNEQFF
TRBV6-1	CASSEQGAYIYYGYTF
TRBV21-1	CASSRRGGRRYGYTF
TRBV6-5	CASSSGGAQETQYF
TRBV7-3	CASSLGASGGTDTQYF